These 15 T cell receptor beta chains were sequenced from one sample in a study of blood T cell repertoires in COVID-19. Clones were sequenced by immunoSEQ multiplex PCR, and TCRdb holds only the in-frame ones, with some missing. The sample carries 85,000 to 130,000 clones, roughly 83% recorded once. Material for sequencing was peripheral blood. These receptor sequences come from a woman older than 75 with active or convalescent COVID-19.

The chain has TRBV5-1 and TRBJ1-6; D gene uncertain. Germline V lookup: CDR1 SGHRS, CDR2 YFSETQ. This CDR3 spans 17 amino acids. The ends were cut back, 2 bases at V and 3 bases at J, with 15 bases in the middle. The CDR3 here is CASSLGGRADYNSPLHF. The CDR3 DNA is TGCGCCAGCAGCTTAGGTGGGAGGGCCGACTATAATTCACCCCTCCACTTT.

The rearrangement links TRBV19 to TRBJ2-3, with 9 bases lining up with TRBD1. After removal of 2 bases from V and 4 bases from J, the junction contained 7 bases not matched to a gene. The CDR3 loop spans 16 amino acids. From germline, CDR1 is LNHDA and CDR2 SQIVND (reference sequence). The CDR3 loop is CASSIIHRGLADTQYF. For the CDR3, the DNA is TGTGCCAGTAGTATAATCCACAGGGGGCTGGCAGATACGCAGTATTTT. Full variable domain (outside the CDR3, taken from reference TRBV19 and TRBJ2-3): DGGITQSPKYLFRKEGQNVTLSCEQNLNHDAMYWYRQDPGQGLRLIYYSQIVNDFQKGDIAEGYSVSREKKESFPLTVTSAQKNPTAFYLCASSIIHRGLADTQYFGPGTRLTVL.

J is TRBJ2-2 and V is TRBV10-3, with D possibly TRBD2 on 6 matching bases. The V gene's germline CDR1 is ENHRY and CDR2 SYGVKD. V lost 6 bases and J 8 bases, leaving 16 bases between the germline ends. The CDR3 contains 14 residues. CDR3 sequence: CAIRNSGSSGELFF. The CDR3 nucleotides read TGTGCCATCAGGAATAGCGGCAGCTCTGGGGAGCTGTTTTTT.

V and J are TRBV29-1 and TRBJ2-7; D possibly corresponds to TRBD2 (5 bases). V was cut by 3 bases and J by 0 bases, with 9 bases left in between. The CDR3 has 13 amino acids. From germline, CDR1 is SQVTM and CDR2 ANQGSEA. In DNA, the CDR3 is TGCAGCGTTGAGTCGGGAAGCTCCTACGAGCAGTACTTC. This gives the protein CSVESGSSYEQYF.

This clone appeared once. The chain links TRBV27 to TRBJ2-4, with TRBD1 as a possible D gene (6 bases). Germline V lookup: CDR1 MNHEY, CDR2 SMNVEV (reference sequence). The CDR3 covers 16 residues. V lost 5 bases and J 0 bases, leaving 14 bases between the germline ends. DNA for the CDR3: TGTGCCAGCAGTCCCGAGGACAGTCTAGCCAAAAACATTCAGTACTTC. This encodes CASSPEDSLAKNIQYF.

The J gene is TRBJ1-2, the V gene TRBV27; 7 bases are a match to TRBD1. The V gene's germline CDR1 is MNHEY and CDR2 SMNVEV (reference sequence). Trimming removed 6 bases from V and 4 bases from J; junction bases left unmatched: 20. The CDR3 sequence is 18 residues long. CDR3 in amino acids: CASRVLSRDSALGYGYTF. The DNA for the CDR3 is TGTGCCAGCAGAGTACTGTCCCGGGACAGCGCACTTGGCTATGGCTACACCTTC.

The V and J genes are TRBV29-1 and TRBJ2-3; 7 nucleotides match TRBD1. CDR3 size: 14 residues. CDR1 is SQVTM, CDR2 ANQGSEA, per germline. With V trimmed by 7 bases and J by 4 bases, 11 bases remained unmatched. CDR3: CSARQGGRPDTQYF. CDR3 nucleotides: TGCAGCGCTCGACAGGGTGGGCGGCCAGATACGCAGTATTTT.

The chain uses TRBV29-1 and TRBJ1-6; 7 nucleotides agree with TRBD1. Germline values: CDR1 SQVTM, CDR2 ANQGSEA. This CDR3 region has 14 residues. The J segment lost 11 bases and the V segment lost 6 bases, leaving 13 bases of the junction unmatched. DNA of the CDR3: TGCAGCGTAAGGACAGGCGATATGCTTGCACCCCTCCACTTT. This gives the protein CSVRTGDMLAPLHF.

V gene TRBV7-8 combines with J gene TRBJ2-7; TRBD2 matches at 7 bases. CDR3 size: 14 residues. Unmatched junction bases numbered 10, after V lost 3 bases and J lost 8 bases. Germline CDR1 reads SGHVS; CDR2 reads FQNEAQ. The CDR3 DNA follows: TGTGCCAGCAGCTTGGGGGGGTTGGGCTGGCAGCAGTACTTC. Translated, it gives CASSLGGLGWQQYF.

In DNA form, the CDR3 reads TGTGCCAGCAGCTTTGCGCCTCAAGAGACCCAGTACTTC. Amino acids: CASSFAPQETQYF. The chain links TRBV7-2 to TRBJ2-5; no clear D. The germline CDR1 and CDR2 sequences are SGHTA and FQGNSA. The CDR3 is made up of 13 amino acids. Trimming removed 3 bases from V and 2 bases from J, with 7 bases in between. The variable domain in full, completed from reference TRBV7-2 and TRBJ2-5, reads GAGVSQSPSNKVTEKGKDVELRCDPISGHTALYWYRQSLGQGLEFLIYFQGNSAPDKSGLPSDRFSAERTGGSVSTLTIQRTQQEDSAVYLCASSFAPQETQYFGPGTRLLVL.

This chain uses TRBV5-4 with TRBJ1-6; D unclear. The CDR3 runs 15 residues. Trimming took off 0 bases at V and 8 bases at J, with 12 bases between the two ends. Looked up from germline, CDR1 is SGHNT and CDR2 is YYREEE (reference sequence). CDR3 in amino acids: CASSLDAGGYSPLHF. The CDR3 DNA follows: TGTGCCAGCAGCTTGGACGCAGGAGGTTATTCACCCCTCCACTTT.

The chain is built from TRBV30 and TRBJ2-3, with D maybe TRBD1 (6 bases). V was pared by 1 base and J by 5 bases, with 19 bases between. The CDR3 has 16 amino acids. The germline V gene encodes CDR1 GTSNPN and CDR2 SVGIG (reference sequence). CDR3 sequence: CAWSALQGYGVDTQYF. The CDR3 coding sequence is TGTGCCTGGAGTGCCCTCCAGGGGTATGGAGTAGATACGCAGTATTTT. Looking up the rest from reference TRBV30 and TRBJ2-3 gives the full variable domain: SQTIHQWPATLVQPVGSPLSLECTVEGTSNPNLYWYRQAAGRGLQLLFYSVGIGQISSEVPQNLSASRPQDRQFILSSKKLLLSDSGFYLCAWSALQGYGVDTQYFGPGTRLTVL.

The chain uses TRBV6-5 and TRBJ2-7; 8 bases agree with TRBD2. Germline values: CDR1 MNHEY, CDR2 SVGAGI. The V segment lost 1 base and the J segment 3 bases; nucleotides outside the gene matches: 5. This CDR3 contains 15 residues. CDR3 loop: CASSYFAGGNYEQYF. The CDR3 DNA reads as TGTGCCAGCAGTTACTTTGCGGGAGGAAACTACGAGCAGTACTTC.

The chain has TRBV19 and TRBJ2-3; 12 bases agree with TRBD2. The CDR3 is made up of 17 amino acids. Germline lookup yields CDR1 LNHDA and CDR2 SQIVND (reference sequence). Unmatched junction bases numbered 11, after V lost 3 bases and J lost 7 bases. CDR3 nucleotide sequence: TGTGCCAGTAGTATTAACCTAGCGGGAGGGCCCTCGAATACGCAGTATTTT. Its protein product is CASSINLAGGPSNTQYF.

The chain couples TRBV19 to TRBJ1-1; TRBD1 agrees at 8 bases. Germline CDR1 and CDR2: LNHDA and SQIVND (reference sequence). The CDR3 contains 15 residues. After removal of 5 bases from V and 1 base from J, the junction contained 6 bases not matched to a gene. The CDR3: CASSPGGAGNTEAFF. The CDR3 DNA is TGTGCCAGTAGTCCAGGGGGCGCGGGGAACACTGAAGCTTTCTTT.